This T cell receptor beta chain was obtained from a study of blood T cell repertoires in COVID-19. The method was immunoSEQ multiplex PCR; TCRdb's version includes in-frame clones alone and lacks a portion of them. The repertoire holds 290,000 or so clones, with 85% to 90% as singletons. Sequenced input: PBMCs or T cells enriched from blood (not recorded which). The receptor's source is a woman aged 18-35 years with acute COVID-19.

This CDR3 reads CASSQRGDETQYF. CDR3 bases: TGTGCCAGCAGCCAGCGGGGAGACGAGACCCAGTACTTC. The chain is built from TRBV11-3 and TRBJ2-5; 7 bases are shared with TRBD2. The junction had 5 bases not matched to a gene; V was cut back by 5 bases and J by 5 bases. The CDR3 has 13 residues. Germline CDR1 SGHNT, CDR2 YENEEA.